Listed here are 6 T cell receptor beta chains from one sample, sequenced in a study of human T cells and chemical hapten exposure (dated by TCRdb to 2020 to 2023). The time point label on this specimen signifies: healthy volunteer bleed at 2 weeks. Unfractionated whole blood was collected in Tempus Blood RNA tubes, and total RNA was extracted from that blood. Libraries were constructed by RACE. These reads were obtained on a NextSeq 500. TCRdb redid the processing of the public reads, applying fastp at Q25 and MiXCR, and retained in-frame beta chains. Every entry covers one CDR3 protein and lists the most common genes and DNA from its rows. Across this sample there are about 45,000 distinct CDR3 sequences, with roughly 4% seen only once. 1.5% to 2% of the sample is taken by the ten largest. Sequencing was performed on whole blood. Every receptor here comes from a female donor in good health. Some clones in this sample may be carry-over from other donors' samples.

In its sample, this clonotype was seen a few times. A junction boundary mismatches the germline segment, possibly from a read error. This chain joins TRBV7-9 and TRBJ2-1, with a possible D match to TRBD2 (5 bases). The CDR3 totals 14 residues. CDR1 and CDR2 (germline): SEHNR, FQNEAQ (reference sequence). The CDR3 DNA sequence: TGTGCCAGCAGCTTAGATAACTCCGGGAATGAGCAGTCCTTC. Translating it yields CASSLDNSGNEQSF.

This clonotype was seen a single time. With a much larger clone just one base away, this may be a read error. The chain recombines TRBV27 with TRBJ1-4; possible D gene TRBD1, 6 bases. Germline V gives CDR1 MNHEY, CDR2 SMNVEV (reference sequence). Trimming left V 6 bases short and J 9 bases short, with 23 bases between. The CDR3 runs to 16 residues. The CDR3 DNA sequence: TGTGCCAGCAGCCCCGGACGTCTACAGGGAGGTAAAAAACTGTTTTTT. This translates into CASSPGRLQGGKKLFF. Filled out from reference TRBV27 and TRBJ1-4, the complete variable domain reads EAQVTQNPRYLITVTGKKLTVTCSQNMNHEYMSWYRQDPGLGLRQIYYSMNVEVTDKGDVPEGYKVSRKEKRNFPLILESPSPNQTSLYFCASSPGRLQGGKKLFFGSGTQLSVL.

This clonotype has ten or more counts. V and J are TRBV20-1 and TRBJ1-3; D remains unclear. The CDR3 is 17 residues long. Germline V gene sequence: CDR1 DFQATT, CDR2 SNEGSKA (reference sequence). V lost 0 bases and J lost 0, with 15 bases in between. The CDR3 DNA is TGCAGTGCTAGAGAGTTCGGAAAGATCAACTCTGGAAACACCATATATTTT. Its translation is CSAREFGKINSGNTIYF.

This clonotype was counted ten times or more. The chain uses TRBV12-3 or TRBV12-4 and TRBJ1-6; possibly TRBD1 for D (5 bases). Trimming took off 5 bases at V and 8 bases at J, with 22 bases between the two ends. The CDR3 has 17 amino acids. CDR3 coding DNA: TGTGCCAGCAGTCTCACCCTGGGGCGACAGTATCATTCACCCCTCCACTTT. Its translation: CASSLTLGRQYHSPLHF.

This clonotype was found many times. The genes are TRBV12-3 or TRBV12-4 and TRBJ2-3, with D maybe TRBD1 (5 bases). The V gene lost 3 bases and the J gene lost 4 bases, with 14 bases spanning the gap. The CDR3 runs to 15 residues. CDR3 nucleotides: TGTGCCAGCAGTTTTGAGGTAGTAGGGGCAGATACGCAGTATTTT. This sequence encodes CASSFEVVGADTQYF.

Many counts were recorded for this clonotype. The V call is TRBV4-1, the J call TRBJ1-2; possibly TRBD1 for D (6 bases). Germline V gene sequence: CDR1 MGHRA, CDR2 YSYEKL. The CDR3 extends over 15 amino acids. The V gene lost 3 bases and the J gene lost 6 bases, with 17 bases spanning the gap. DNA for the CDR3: TGCGCCAGCAGCCAGTCCGGGGGCGTCAGTGATGGCTACACCTTC. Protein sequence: CASSQSGGVSDGYTF.